Below are 19 T cell receptor beta chains sequenced from a single sample in a study of post-analysis software for immune sequencing data. No antigen is known for these receptors. Study observations and caveats: A handful of TRBV segments appeared more often in patients than in controls, and TRBV5-6, TRBV5-1 and TRBV20-1 were among these.

TCR beta libraries were prepared from cDNA with unique molecular identifiers. MiXCR was run by TCRdb on the PCR reads, yielding one entry per CDR3 protein. The data show roughly 540,000 distinct CDR3 sequences, approximately 31% seen once. The specimen was blood. The origin of the receptors is a girl under 18 with multiple sclerosis.

This clonotype appeared a few times. V usage is TRBV20-1 and J usage is TRBJ2-7, with D unresolved. The CDR3 is 13 residues long. Germline V CDR1 and CDR2: DFQATT, SNEGSKA (reference sequence). Trimming left V 4 bases short and J 4 bases short, with 14 bases between. CDR3 bases: TGCAGTGCTACCCACCTGGGGTCTTACGAGCAGTACTTC. It codes for CSATHLGSYEQYF.

V and J are TRBV5-1 and TRBJ2-7; D ambiguous. Germline-derived CDR1 and CDR2 are SGHRS and YFSETQ. The V gene lost 0 bases and the J gene lost 7 bases, with 8 bases spanning the gap. The CDR3 sequence is 12 residues long. CDR3 loop: CASSLERKEQYF. DNA for the CDR3: TGCGCCAGCAGCTTGGAACGGAAAGAGCAGTACTTC.

This chain links TRBV12-3 or TRBV12-4 with TRBJ2-7; D uncertain. Trimming cost V 5 bases and J 4 bases, with 12 bases left between them. The CDR3 covers 13 residues. The CDR3 nucleotides are TGTGCCAGCAGTCCATCTCCCTATTACGAGCAGTACTTC. Translated, it gives CASSPSPYYEQYF.

The count of this clonotype is one. The J gene is TRBJ1-2, the V gene TRBV20-1; D may be TRBD1 (6 bases). In germline, CDR1 is DFQATT, CDR2 SNEGSKA (reference sequence). The CDR3 totals 19 residues. The V and J ends lost 3 bases and 3 bases respectively, with 29 bases between them. The CDR3 DNA follows: TGCAGTGCTAGCCAACCTCGAGGGGGTCACCAGCCGGCGGACTATGGCTACACCTTC. It codes for CSASQPRGGHQPADYGYTF.

V gene TRBV12-3 or TRBV12-4 combines with J gene TRBJ2-5, with TRBD2 matching 15 bases. This CDR3 is built from 14 residues. V gave up 6 bases and J gave up 11 bases; unmatched junction bases: 7. This chain's CDR3 is CASSGTSGGFEQYF. The CDR3 coding sequence is TGTGCCAGCAGCGGGACTAGCGGGGGGTTTGAGCAGTACTTC.

This clonotype was counted a few times. The chain is built from TRBV7-2 and TRBJ2-5; 9 positions match TRBD2. V lost 2 bases, J lost 3 bases, and 4 bases stayed unmatched. Germline V gene data show CDR1 as SGHTA and CDR2 as FQGNSA. CDR3 length: 15 residues. The CDR3 sequence is CASSLRASGEETQYF. For the CDR3, the DNA is TGTGCCAGCAGCTTAAGGGCTAGCGGGGAAGAGACCCAGTACTTC. Full variable domain (missing parts from reference TRBV7-2 and TRBJ2-5): GAGVSQSPSNKVTEKGKDVELRCDPISGHTALYWYRQSLGQGLEFLIYFQGNSAPDKSGLPSDRFSAERTGGSVSTLTIQRTQQEDSAVYLCASSLRASGEETQYFGPGTRLLVL.

This sequence joins TRBV5-1 and TRBJ2-3; 11 bases fit TRBD2. With V trimmed by 8 bases and J by 5 bases, 7 bases remained unmatched. CDR1 and CDR2 (germline): SGHRS, YFSETQ. The CDR3 runs to 14 residues. CDR3 sequence: CASNSGGAEDTQYF. The CDR3 DNA reads TGCGCCAGTAATAGCGGGGGGGCCGAAGATACGCAGTATTTT. Supplemented by reference TRBV5-1 and TRBJ2-3, the full variable domain reads KAGVTQTPRYLIKTRGQQVTLSCSPISGHRSVSWYQQTPGQGLQFLFEYFSETQRNKGNFPGRFSGRQFSNSRSEMNVSTLELGDSALYLCASNSGGAEDTQYFGPGTRLTVL.

This clonotype was observed a few times. The rearrangement uses TRBV11-2 and TRBJ2-2; D uncertain. The length of the CDR3 is 12 residues. Germline loops: CDR1 SGHAT, CDR2 FQNNGV. Trimming pared 5 bases from V and 6 bases from J, leaving 7 bases between. Here the CDR3 DNA reads TGTGCCAGCAGCCCTTTGGCCGGGGAGCTGTTTTTT. Translated, it gives CASSPLAGELFF. Complete variable domain (other parts from reference TRBV11-2 and TRBJ2-2): EAGVAQSPRYKIIEKRQSVAFWCNPISGHATLYWYQQILGQGPKLLIQFQNNGVVDDSQLPKDRFSAERLKGVDSTLKIQPAKLEDSAVYLCASSPLAGELFFGEGSRLTVL.

This clonotype was observed a handful of times. A read error may be the cause here, since a much bigger clone is one base away. The rearrangement links TRBV2 to TRBJ2-3; D ambiguous. The germline V and J ends were trimmed by 6 bases and 0 bases, with 4 bases remaining between them. CDR3 length: 12 amino acids. CDR1 is SNHLY and CDR2 is FYNNEI in the germline V gene. CDR3 sequence (DNA): TGTGCCAGCAGGTTGAGCACAGATACGCAGTATTTT. Residues: CASRLSTDTQYF.

The chain links TRBV10-3 to TRBJ2-2, with D perhaps matching TRBD1 (5 bases). The CDR3 consists of 13 residues. V was cut by 6 bases and J by 7 bases, with 12 bases left in between. CDR1 and CDR2 (germline): ENHRY, SYGVKD. CDR3 DNA: TGTGCCATCAGCGAAGGGGTTAACGGGGAGCTGTTTTTT. Translating gives CAISEGVNGELFF.

The chain uses TRBV28 and TRBJ1-1; TRBD1 matches 8 bases. The CDR3 loop spans 15 amino acids. Germline values: CDR1 MDHEN, CDR2 SYDVKM. V dropped 6 bases and J dropped 11; count of bases not matched to a gene: 17. This chain's CDR3 is CASSAGTGLFSEAFF. CDR3 nucleotides: TGTGCCAGCAGCGCCGGGACAGGCCTCTTCTCGGAGGCTTTCTTT. Drawing the rest from reference TRBV28 and TRBJ1-1, the complete variable domain is DVKVTQSSRYLVKRTGEKVFLECVQDMDHENMFWYRQDPGLGLRLIYFSYDVKMKEKGDIPEGYSVSREKKERFSLILESASTNQTSMYLCASSAGTGLFSEAFFGQGTRLTVV.

This clonotype has only a few counts. The chain combines TRBV29-1 with TRBJ2-3; D possibly corresponds to TRBD1 (7 bases). The CDR3 sequence is 14 residues long. Trimming took off 7 bases at V and 3 bases at J, with 17 bases between the two ends. The germline V gene encodes CDR1 SQVTM and CDR2 ANQGSEA. The CDR3 DNA reads as TGCAGCGCCTGGAGGGGGCGAAATACAGATACGCAGTATTTT. This codes for CSAWRGRNTDTQYF.

This chain joins TRBV20-1 and TRBJ2-7, with no clear D. Germline CDR1 is DFQATT and CDR2 is SNEGSKA (reference sequence). Deletions cut 3 bases from V and 3 bases from J, with 6 bases between. The CDR3 runs 11 residues. The CDR3 here is CSASNLYEQYF. The CDR3 nucleotides are TGCAGTGCTAGTAACCTCTACGAGCAGTACTTC.

This clonotype came up a few times. The chain carries TRBV15 and TRBJ1-1; a weak D match, TRBD1 (6 bases). CDR3 size: 13 residues. In germline, CDR1 is LNHNV, CDR2 YYDKDF (reference sequence). V lost 0 bases, J lost 8 bases, and 10 bases lay in between. The CDR3 sequence is CATSRDKTGEAFF. The CDR3 coding sequence is TGTGCCACCAGCAGAGACAAAACAGGGGAAGCTTTCTTT. Supplemented by reference TRBV15 and TRBJ1-1, the full variable domain reads DAMVIQNPRYQVTQFGKPVTLSCSQTLNHNVMYWYQQKSSQAPKLLFHYYDKDFNNEADTPDNFQSRRPNTSFCFLDIRSPGLGDTAMYLCATSRDKTGEAFFGQGTRLTVV.

This chain links TRBV11-2 with TRBJ2-3; TRBD1 might be the D (6 bases). This CDR3 has 15 amino acids. The germline V gene encodes CDR1 SGHAT and CDR2 FQNNGV. V lost 5 bases to trimming and J lost 4 bases, with 16 bases between them. The CDR3 DNA is TGTGCCAGCAGCCTGGGTCCGACAGGCGCAGATACGCAGTATTTT. This gives the protein CASSLGPTGADTQYF. Combining the CDR3 with reference TRBV11-2 and TRBJ2-3 gives the whole variable domain EAGVAQSPRYKIIEKRQSVAFWCNPISGHATLYWYQQILGQGPKLLIQFQNNGVVDDSQLPKDRFSAERLKGVDSTLKIQPAKLEDSAVYLCASSLGPTGADTQYFGPGTRLTVL.

The chain carries TRBV15 and TRBJ2-4; TRBD1 agrees at 7 bases. TRBJ2-7 matches the DNA end more closely, so the J call is doubtful. Germline V gives CDR1 LNHNV, CDR2 YYDKDF (reference sequence). The CDR3 is made up of 14 amino acids. CDR3 DNA: TGTGCCACCAGCTACCGGGACAGACCCTACGAGCAGTACTTC. It is translated as CATSYRDRPYEQYF.

The chain uses TRBV28 and TRBJ2-3; 7 nucleotides agree with TRBD2. The germline V gene encodes CDR1 MDHEN and CDR2 SYDVKM. The CDR3 has 16 residues. With 0 bases clipped from V and 1 base from J, the junction kept 4 bases outside the gene matches. The CDR3, as DNA: TGTGCCAGCAGTTTATGGGGGGGGGACCGCACAGATACGCAGTATTTT. Its translation is CASSLWGGDRTDTQYF.

The chain has TRBV15 and TRBJ2-3; 8 bases line up with TRBD1. This CDR3 is built from 12 residues. Per the germline V gene, CDR1 is LNHNV and CDR2 is YYDKDF (reference sequence). V lost 1 base, J lost 14 bases, and 5 bases stayed unmatched. The CDR3 loop is CATSRAGGPRYF. The CDR3 DNA is TGTGCCACCAGCAGAGCAGGGGGCCCTCGGTATTTT.

The chain recombines TRBV4-1 with TRBJ1-5; 7 bases match TRBD1. The V and J ends lost 4 bases and 0 bases, in that order; junction bases with no gene match: 6. Germline V lookup: CDR1 MGHRA, CDR2 YSYEKL. The CDR3 spans 16 residues. The CDR3 protein is CASSLGQVLSNQPQHF. CDR3 nucleotide sequence: TGCGCCAGCAGCCTAGGACAGGTCCTTAGCAATCAGCCCCAGCATTTT.